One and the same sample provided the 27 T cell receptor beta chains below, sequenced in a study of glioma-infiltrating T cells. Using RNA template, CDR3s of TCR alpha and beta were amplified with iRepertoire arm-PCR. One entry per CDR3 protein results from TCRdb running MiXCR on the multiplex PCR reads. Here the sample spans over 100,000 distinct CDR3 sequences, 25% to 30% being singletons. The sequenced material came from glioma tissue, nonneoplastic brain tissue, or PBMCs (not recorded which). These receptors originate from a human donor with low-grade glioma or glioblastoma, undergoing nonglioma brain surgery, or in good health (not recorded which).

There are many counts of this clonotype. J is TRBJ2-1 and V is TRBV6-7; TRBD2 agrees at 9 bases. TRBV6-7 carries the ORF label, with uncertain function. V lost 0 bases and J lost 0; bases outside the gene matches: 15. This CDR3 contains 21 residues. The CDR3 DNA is TGTGCCAGCAGTTACTCCACTCGGGTAGCGGGGGCTCCGAGCTCCTACAATGAGCAGTTCTTC. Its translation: CASSYSTRVAGAPSSYNEQFF.

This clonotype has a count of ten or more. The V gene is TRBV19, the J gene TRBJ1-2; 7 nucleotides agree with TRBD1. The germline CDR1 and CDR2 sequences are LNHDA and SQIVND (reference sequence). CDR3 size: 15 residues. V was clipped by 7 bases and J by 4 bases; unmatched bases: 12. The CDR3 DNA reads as TGTGCCAGTACCCTGGGACAGACGGTCGGCTATGGCTACACCTTC. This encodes CASTLGQTVGYGYTF.

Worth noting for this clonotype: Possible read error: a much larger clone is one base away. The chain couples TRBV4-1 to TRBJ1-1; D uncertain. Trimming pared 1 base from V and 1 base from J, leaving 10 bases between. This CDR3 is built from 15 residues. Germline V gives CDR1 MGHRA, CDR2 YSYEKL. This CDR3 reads CASSQGPGWNTEAFF. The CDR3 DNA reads TGCGCCAGCAGCCAAGGCCCGGGATGGAACACTGAAGCTTTCTTT.

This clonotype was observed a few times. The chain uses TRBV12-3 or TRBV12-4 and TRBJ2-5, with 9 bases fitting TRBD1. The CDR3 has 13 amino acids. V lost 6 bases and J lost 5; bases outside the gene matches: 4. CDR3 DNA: TGTGCCAGCAGATGGACAGGGGTGGAGACCCAGTACTTC. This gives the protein CASRWTGVETQYF.

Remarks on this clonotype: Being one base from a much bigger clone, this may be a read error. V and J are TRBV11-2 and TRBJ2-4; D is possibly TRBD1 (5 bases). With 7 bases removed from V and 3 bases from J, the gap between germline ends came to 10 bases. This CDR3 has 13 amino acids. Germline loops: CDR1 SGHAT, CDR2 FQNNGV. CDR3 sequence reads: CASNLGHKNIQYF. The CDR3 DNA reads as TGTGCCAGCAACCTTGGACACAAAAACATTCAGTACTTC.

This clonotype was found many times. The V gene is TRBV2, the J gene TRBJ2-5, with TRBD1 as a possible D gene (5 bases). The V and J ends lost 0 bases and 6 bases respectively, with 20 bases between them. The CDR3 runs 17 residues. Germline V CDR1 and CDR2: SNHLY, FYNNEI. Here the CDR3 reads CASSEAVGQGRRKTQYF. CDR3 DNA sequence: TGTGCCAGCAGTGAAGCAGTAGGGCAGGGAAGGAGAAAGACCCAGTACTTC.

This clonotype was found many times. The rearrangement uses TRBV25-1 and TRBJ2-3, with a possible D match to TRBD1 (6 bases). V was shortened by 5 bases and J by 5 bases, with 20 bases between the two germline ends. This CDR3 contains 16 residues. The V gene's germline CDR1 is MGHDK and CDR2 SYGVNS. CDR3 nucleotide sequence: TGTGCCAGCAGTCCCCAGGGGTATGACGGCGGAGATACGCAGTATTTT. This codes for CASSPQGYDGGDTQYF.

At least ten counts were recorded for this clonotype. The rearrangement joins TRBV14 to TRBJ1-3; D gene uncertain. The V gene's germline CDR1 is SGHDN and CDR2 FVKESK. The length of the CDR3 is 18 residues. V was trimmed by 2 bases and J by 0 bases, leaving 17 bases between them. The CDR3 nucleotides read TGTGCCAGCAGCCAACAGCTCGGTAAAACTTCCTCTGGAAACACCATATATTTT. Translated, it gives CASSQQLGKTSSGNTIYF.

DNA for the CDR3: TGCAGTGCTAGAGGTGGGTCAGGGGCCCATGGCTACACCTTC. It translates to CSARGGSGAHGYTF. The chain couples TRBV20-1 to TRBJ1-2; tentative D call: TRBD1 (6 bases). Trimming took 1 base from V and 6 from J, leaving 15 bases between them. CDR1 is DFQATT and CDR2 is SNEGSKA in the germline V gene (reference sequence). There are 14 residues in the CDR3.

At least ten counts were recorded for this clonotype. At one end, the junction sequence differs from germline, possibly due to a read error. The CDR3 spells CASSLGQGPSGGF. Written as DNA, the CDR3 is TGTGCCAGCAGCTTAGGACAGGGCCCGAGTGGAGGATTT. V and J are TRBV7-9 and TRBJ1-1; TRBD1 aligns across 7 bases. This CDR3 comprises 13 residues. Per the germline V gene, CDR1 is SEHNR and CDR2 is FQNEAQ (reference sequence).

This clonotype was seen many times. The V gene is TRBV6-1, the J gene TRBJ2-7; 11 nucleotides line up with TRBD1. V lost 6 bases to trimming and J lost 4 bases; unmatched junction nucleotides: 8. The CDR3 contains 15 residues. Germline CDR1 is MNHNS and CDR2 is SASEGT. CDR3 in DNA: TGTGCCAGCAGGTACCGGGACAGGGGGTGGTACGAGCAGTACTTC. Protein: CASRYRDRGWYEQYF.

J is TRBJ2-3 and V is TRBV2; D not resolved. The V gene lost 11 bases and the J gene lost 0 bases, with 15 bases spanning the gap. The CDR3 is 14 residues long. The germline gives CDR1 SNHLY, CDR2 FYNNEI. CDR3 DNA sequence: TGTGCCCGCATTGCCTCCCCTAGCACAGATACGCAGTATTTT. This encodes CARIASPSTDTQYF.

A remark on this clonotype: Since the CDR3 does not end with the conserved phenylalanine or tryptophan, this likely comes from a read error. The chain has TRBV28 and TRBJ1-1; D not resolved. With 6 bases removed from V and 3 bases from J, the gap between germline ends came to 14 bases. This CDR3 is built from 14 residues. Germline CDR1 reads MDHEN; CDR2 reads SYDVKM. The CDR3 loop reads CASRKEPDYTEAFL. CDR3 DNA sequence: TGTGCCAGCAGGAAGGAGCCAGACTACACTGAAGCTTTCCTT.

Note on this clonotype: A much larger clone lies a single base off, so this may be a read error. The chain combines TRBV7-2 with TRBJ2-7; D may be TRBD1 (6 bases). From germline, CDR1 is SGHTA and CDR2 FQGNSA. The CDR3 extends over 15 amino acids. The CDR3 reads CASSPIPGQSYGQYF. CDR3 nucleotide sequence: TGTGCCAGCAGCCCAATCCCGGGACAATCCTACGGGCAGTACTTC.

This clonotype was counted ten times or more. CDR3 in DNA: TGTGCCAGCAGTTTAAGGCGCCTGTACGAGCAGTACTTC. Protein: CASSLRRLYEQYF. The gene calls are TRBV27 and TRBJ2-7, with D unclear. The V gene lost 2 bases and the J gene lost 4 bases, with 9 bases spanning the gap. There are 13 residues in the CDR3. The germline gives CDR1 MNHEY, CDR2 SMNVEV (reference sequence).

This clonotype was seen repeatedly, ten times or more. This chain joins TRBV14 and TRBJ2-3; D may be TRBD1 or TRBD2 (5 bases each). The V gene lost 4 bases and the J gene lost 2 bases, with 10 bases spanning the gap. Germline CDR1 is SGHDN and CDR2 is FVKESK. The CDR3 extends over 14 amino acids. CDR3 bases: TGTGCCAGCAGCCGCGAGGGGAACACAGATACGCAGTATTTT. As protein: CASSREGNTDTQYF.

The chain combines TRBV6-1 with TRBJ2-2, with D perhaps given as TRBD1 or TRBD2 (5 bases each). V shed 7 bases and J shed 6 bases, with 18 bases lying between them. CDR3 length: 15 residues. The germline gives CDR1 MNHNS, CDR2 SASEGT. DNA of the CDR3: TGTGCCAGCAAACTACAGGAGGATATGTCCGGGGAGCTGTTTTTT. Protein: CASKLQEDMSGELFF.

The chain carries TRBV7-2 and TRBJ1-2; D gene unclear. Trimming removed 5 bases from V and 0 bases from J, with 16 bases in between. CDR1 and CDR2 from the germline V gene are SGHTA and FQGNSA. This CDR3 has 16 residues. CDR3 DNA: TGTGCCAGCAGCCCAGAGGTGAGGGTAGCTAACTATGGCTACACCTTC. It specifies CASSPEVRVANYGYTF. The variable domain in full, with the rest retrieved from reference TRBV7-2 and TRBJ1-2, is GAGVSQSPSNKVTEKGKDVELRCDPISGHTALYWYRQSLGQGLEFLIYFQGNSAPDKSGLPSDRFSAERTGGSVSTLTIQRTQQEDSAVYLCASSPEVRVANYGYTFGSGTRLTVV.

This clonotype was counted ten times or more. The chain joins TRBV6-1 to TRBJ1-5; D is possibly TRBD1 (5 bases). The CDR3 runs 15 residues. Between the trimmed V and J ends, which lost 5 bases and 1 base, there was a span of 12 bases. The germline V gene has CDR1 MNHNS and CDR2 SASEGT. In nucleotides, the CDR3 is TGTGCCAGCAGTTCGGTTGAGGGGAGCAATCAGCCCCAGCATTTT. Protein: CASSSVEGSNQPQHF.

CDR3 sequence reads: CASSVGWNSAYEQYF. CDR3 sequence (DNA): TGTGCCAGCAGCGTAGGCTGGAACAGTGCCTACGAGCAGTACTTC. The chain joins TRBV9 to TRBJ2-7; D is unclear. V lost 0 bases and J 2 bases, leaving 12 bases between the germline ends. This CDR3 is built from 15 residues. Germline V lookup: CDR1 SGDLS, CDR2 YYNGEE.

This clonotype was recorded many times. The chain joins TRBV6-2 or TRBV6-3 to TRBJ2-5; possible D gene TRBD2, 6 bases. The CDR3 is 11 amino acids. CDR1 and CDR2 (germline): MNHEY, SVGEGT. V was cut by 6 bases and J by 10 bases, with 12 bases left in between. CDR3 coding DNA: TGTGCCAGCAGCCCTTACGGGAGCCAGTACTTC. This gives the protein CASSPYGSQYF.

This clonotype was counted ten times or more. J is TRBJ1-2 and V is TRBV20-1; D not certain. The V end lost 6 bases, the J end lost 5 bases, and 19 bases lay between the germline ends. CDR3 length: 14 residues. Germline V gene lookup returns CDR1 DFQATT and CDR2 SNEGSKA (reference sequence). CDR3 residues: CSAPPAGSTYGYTF. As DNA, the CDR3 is TGCAGTGCCCCTCCGGCCGGAAGCACGTATGGCTACACCTTC.

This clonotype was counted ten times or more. In DNA form, the CDR3 reads TGTGCCAGCAGATCTATCGACAGCTCCTACGAGCAGTACTTC. Its protein product is CASRSIDSSYEQYF. The V and J genes are TRBV6-2 or TRBV6-3 and TRBJ2-7, with D maybe TRBD1 (5 bases). Germline CDR1 and CDR2: MNHEY and SVGEGT. Deletions cut 6 bases from V and 0 bases from J, with 12 bases between. This CDR3 is built from 14 residues.

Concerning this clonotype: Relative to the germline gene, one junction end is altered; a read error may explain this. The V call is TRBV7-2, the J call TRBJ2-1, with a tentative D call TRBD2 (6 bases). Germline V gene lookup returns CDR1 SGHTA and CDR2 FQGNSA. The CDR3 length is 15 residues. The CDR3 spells CASSLVADHYNGQFF. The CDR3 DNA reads TGTGCCAGTAGCTTAGTAGCGGACCATTACAATGGGCAGTTCTTC.

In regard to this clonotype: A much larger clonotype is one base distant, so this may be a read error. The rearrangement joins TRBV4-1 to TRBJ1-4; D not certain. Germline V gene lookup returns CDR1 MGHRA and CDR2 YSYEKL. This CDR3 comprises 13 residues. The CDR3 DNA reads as TGCGCCAGCACCCAAGTCCGTTATGAAAAACTGTTTTTT. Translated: CASTQVRYEKLFF.

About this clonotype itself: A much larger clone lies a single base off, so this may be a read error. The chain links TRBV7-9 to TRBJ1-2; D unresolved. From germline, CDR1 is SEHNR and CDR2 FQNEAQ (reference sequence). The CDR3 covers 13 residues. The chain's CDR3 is CANSLDPGYGYTF. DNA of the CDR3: TGTGCCAACAGCTTAGACCCGGGTTATGGCTACACCTTC.

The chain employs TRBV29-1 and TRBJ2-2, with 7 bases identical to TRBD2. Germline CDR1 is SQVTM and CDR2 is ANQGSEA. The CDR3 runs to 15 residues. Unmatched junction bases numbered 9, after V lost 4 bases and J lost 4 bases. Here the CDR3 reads CSVGTSGMGTGELFF. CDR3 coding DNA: TGCAGCGTTGGAACAAGCGGGATGGGCACCGGGGAGCTGTTTTTT.